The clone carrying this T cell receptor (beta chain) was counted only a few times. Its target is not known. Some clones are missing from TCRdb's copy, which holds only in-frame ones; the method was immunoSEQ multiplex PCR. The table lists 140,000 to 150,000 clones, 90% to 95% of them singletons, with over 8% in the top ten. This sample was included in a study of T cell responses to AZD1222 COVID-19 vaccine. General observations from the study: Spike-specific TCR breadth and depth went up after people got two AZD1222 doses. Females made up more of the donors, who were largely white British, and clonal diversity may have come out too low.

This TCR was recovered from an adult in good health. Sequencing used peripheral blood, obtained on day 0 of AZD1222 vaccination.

The CDR3 DNA is TGTGCCAGCAGTCGGATTGAAACAGATACGCAGTATTTT. It is translated as CASSRIETDTQYF. This sequence joins TRBV6-2 or TRBV6-3 and TRBJ2-3; D is ambiguous. V was shortened by 5 bases and J by 3 bases, with 9 bases between the two germline ends. CDR1 MNHEY and CDR2 SVGEGT come from the germline V gene. This CDR3 is 13 amino acids long.